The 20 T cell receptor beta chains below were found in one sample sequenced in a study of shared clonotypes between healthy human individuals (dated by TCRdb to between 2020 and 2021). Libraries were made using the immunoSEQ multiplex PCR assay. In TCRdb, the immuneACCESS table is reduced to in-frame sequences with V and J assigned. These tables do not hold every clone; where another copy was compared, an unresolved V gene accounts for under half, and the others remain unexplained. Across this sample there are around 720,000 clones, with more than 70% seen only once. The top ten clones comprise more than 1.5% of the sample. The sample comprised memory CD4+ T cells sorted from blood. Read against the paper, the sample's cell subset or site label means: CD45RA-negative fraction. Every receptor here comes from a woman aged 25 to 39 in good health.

CDR3 nucleotide sequence: TGTGCCAGCAGCTTAGCCCTACTAGCGGGAGCCCCAGATACGCAGTATTTT. Translating it yields CASSLALLAGAPDTQYF. The V gene is TRBV11-2, the J gene TRBJ2-3; 11 bases are shared with TRBD2. Trimming took 1 base from V and 4 from J; bases not matched to a gene: 7. The CDR3 runs to 17 residues. In germline, CDR1 is SGHAT, CDR2 FQNNGV.

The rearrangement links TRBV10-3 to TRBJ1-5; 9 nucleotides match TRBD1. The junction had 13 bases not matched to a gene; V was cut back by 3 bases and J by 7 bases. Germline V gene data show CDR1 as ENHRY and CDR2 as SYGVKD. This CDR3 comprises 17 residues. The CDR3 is CAISDEWGTGLRQPQHF. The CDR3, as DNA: TGTGCCATCAGTGATGAGTGGGGGACAGGGTTACGGCAGCCCCAGCATTTT.

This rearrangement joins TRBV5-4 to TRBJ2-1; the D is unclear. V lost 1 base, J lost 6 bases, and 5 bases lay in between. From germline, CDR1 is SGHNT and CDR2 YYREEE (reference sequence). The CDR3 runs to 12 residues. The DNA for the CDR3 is TGTGCCAGCAGCTTGCTCGTCAATGAGCAGTTCTTC. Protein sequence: CASSLLVNEQFF.

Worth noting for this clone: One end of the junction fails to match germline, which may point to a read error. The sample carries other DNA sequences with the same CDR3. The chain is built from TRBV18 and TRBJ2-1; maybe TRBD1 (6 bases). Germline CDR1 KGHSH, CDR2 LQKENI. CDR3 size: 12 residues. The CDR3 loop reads CASSPQGNEQFF. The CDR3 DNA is TGTGCCAGCTCTCCACAGGGCAATGAGCAGTTCTTC.

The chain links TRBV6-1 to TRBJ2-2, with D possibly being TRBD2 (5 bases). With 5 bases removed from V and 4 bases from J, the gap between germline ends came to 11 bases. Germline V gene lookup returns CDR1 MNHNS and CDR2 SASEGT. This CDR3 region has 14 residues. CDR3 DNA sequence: TGTGCCAGCAGTACCGGGATCTTCACCGGGGAGCTGTTTTTT. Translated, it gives CASSTGIFTGELFF.

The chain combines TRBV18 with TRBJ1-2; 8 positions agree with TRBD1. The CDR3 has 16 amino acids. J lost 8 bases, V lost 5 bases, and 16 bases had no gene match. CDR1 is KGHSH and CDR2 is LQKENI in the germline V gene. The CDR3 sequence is CASSTGMGQASRGYTF. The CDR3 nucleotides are TGTGCCAGCTCAACCGGGATGGGACAGGCTTCGAGGGGCTACACCTTC.

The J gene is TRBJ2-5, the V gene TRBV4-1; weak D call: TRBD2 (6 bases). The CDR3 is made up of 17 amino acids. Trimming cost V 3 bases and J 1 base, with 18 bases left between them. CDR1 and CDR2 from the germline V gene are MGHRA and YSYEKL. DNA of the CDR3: TGCGCCAGCAGCCATGGTAGGGTAGCGGTTAGCCAAGAGACCCAGTACTTC. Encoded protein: CASSHGRVAVSQETQYF.

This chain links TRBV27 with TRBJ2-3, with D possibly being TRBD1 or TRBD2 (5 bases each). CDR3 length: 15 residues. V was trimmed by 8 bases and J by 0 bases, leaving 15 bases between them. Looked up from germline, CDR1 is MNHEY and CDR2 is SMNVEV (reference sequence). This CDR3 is CASRTWGISTDTQYF. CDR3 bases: TGTGCCAGCCGAACTTGGGGGATCAGCACAGATACGCAGTATTTT.

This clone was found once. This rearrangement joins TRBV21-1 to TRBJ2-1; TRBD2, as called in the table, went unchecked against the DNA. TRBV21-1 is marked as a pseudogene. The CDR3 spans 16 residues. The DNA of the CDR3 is TGTGCCAGCAGCAGTGAGTCGGTAGCGGGCCCTAGTGAGCAGTTCTTC. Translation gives CASSSESVAGPSEQFF.

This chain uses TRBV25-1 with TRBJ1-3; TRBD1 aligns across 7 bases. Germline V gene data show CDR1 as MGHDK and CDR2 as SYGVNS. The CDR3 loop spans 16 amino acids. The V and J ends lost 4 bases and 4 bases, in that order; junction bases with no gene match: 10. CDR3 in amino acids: CASSGQGGERGNTIYF. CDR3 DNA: TGTGCCAGCAGTGGGCAAGGGGGCGAGAGGGGAAACACCATATATTTT.

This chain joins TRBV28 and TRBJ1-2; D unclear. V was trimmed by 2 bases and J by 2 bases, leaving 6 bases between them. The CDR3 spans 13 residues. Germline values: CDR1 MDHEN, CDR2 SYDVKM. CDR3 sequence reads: CASSLTNNYGYTF. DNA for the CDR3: TGTGCCAGCAGTTTAACAAACAACTATGGCTACACCTTC.

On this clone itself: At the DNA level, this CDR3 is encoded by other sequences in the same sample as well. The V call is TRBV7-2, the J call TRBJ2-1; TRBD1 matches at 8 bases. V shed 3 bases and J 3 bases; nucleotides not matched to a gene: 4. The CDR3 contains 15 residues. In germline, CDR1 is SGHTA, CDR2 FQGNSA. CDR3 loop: CASSLDRADYNEQFF. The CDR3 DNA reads TGTGCCAGCAGCTTGGACAGGGCCGACTACAATGAGCAGTTCTTC.

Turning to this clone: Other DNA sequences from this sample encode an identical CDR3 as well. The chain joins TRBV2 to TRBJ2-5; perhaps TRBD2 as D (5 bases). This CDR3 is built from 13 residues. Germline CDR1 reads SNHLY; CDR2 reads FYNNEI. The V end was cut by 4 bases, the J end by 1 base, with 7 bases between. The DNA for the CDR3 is TGTGCCAGCAGTGTCCGGGGCCAAGAGACCCAGTACTTC. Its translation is CASSVRGQETQYF.

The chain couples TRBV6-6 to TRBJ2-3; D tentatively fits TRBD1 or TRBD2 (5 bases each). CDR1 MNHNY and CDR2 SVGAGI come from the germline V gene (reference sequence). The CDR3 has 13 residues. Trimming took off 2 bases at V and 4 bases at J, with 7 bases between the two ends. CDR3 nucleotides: TGTGCCAGCAGTTACCGGGGCCCAGATACGCAGTATTTT. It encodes CASSYRGPDTQYF.

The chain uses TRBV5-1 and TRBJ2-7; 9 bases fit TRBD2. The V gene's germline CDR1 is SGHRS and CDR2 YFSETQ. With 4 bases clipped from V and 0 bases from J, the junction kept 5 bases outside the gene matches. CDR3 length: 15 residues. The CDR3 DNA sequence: TGCGCCAGCAGCCCACTAGCGGGTGCCTCCTACGAGCAGTACTTC. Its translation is CASSPLAGASYEQYF.

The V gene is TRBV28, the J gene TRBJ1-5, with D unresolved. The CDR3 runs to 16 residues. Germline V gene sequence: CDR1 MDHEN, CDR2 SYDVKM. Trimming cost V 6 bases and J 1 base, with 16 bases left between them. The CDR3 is CASSFPGHRSNQPQHF. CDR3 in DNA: TGTGCCAGCAGCTTCCCGGGTCATAGGAGCAATCAGCCCCAGCATTTT.

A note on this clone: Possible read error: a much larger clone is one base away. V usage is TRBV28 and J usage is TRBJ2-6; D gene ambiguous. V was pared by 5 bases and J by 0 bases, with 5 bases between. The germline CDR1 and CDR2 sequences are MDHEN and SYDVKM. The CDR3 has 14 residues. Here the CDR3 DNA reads TGTGCCAGCAGTGGGATCTCTGGGGCCAACGTCCTGACTTTC. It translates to CASSGISGANVLTF.

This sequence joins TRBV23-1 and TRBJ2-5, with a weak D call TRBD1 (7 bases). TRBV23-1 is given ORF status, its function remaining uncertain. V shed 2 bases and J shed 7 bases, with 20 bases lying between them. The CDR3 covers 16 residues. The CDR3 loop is CASSQGAGQPRLTQYF. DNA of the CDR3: TGCGCCAGCAGTCAAGGCGCGGGACAGCCCCGACTGACCCAGTACTTC.

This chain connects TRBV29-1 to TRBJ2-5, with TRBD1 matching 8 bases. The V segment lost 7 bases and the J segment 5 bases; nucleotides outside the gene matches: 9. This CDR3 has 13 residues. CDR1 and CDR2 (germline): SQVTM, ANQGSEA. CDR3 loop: CSARQGQGETQYF. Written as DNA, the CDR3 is TGCAGCGCGAGACAGGGGCAGGGGGAGACCCAGTACTTC.

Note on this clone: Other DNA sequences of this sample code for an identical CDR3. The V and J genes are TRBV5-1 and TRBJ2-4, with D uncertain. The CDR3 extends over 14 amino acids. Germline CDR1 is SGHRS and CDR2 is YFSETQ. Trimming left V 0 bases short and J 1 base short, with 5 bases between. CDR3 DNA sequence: TGCGCCAGCAGCTTGGGGACGGCCAAAAACATTCAGTACTTC. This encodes CASSLGTAKNIQYF.